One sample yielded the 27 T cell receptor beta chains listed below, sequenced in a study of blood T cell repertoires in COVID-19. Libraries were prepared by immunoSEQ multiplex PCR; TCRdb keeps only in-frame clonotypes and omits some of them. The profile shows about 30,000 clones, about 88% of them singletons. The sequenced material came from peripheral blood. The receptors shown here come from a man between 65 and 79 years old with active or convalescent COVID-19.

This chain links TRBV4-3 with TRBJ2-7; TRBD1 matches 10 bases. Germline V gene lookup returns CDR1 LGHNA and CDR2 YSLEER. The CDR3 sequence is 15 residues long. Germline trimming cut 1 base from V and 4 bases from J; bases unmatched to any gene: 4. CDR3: CASSQAGTGDYEQYF. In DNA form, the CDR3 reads TGCGCCAGCAGCCAAGCCGGGACAGGGGATTACGAGCAGTACTTC.

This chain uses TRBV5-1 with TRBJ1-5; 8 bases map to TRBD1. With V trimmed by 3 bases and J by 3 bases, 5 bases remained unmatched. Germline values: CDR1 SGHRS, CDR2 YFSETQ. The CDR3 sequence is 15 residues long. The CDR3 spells CASSSTGDPNQPQHF. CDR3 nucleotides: TGCGCCAGCAGCTCGACAGGGGATCCCAATCAGCCCCAGCATTTT.

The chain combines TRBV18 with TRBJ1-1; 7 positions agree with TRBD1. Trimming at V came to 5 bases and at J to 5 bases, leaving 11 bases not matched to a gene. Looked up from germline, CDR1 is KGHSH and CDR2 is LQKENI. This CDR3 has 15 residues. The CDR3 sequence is CASSGTAQGRTEAFF. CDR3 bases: TGTGCCAGCTCAGGTACTGCACAGGGGAGGACTGAAGCTTTCTTT. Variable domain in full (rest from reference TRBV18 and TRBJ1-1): NAGVMQNPRHLVRRRGQEARLRCSPMKGHSHVYWYRQLPEEGLKFMVYLQKENIIDESGMPKERFSAEFPKEGPSILRIQQVVRGDSAAYFCASSGTAQGRTEAFFGQGTRLTVV.

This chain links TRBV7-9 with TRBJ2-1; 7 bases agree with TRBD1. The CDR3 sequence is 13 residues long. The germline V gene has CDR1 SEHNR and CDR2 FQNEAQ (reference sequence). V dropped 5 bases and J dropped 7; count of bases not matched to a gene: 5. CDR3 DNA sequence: TGTGCCAGCAGCCGGGACAGTAAAAATGAGCAGTTCTTC. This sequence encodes CASSRDSKNEQFF.

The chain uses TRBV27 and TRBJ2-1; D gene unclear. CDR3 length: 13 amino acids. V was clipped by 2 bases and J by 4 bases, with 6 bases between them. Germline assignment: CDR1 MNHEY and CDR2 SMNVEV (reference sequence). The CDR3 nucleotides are TGTGCCAGCAGTTTAGTGTCTTACAATGAGCAGTTCTTC. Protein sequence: CASSLVSYNEQFF.

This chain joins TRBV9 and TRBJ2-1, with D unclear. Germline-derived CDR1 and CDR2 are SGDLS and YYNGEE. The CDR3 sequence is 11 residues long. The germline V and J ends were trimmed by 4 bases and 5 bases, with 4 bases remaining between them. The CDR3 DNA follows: TGTGCCAGCAGCCCTCACAATGAGCAGTTCTTC. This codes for CASSPHNEQFF. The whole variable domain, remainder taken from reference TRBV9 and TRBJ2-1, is DSGVTQTPKHLITATGQRVTLRCSPRSGDLSVYWYQQSLDQGLQFLIQYYNGEERAKGNILERFSAQQFPDLHSELNLSSLELGDSALYFCASSPHNEQFFGPGTRLTVL.

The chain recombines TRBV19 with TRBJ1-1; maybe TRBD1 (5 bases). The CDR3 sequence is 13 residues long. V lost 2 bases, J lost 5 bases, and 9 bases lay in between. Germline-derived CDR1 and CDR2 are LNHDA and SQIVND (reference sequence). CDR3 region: CASSISRVTEAFF. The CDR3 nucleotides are TGTGCCAGTAGTATAAGCAGGGTGACTGAAGCTTTCTTT.

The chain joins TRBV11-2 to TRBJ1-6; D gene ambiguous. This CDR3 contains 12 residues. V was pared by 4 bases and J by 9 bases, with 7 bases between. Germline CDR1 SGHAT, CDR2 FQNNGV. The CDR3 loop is CASSSHSSPLHF. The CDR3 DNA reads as TGTGCCAGCAGCTCCCACTCTTCACCCCTCCACTTT.

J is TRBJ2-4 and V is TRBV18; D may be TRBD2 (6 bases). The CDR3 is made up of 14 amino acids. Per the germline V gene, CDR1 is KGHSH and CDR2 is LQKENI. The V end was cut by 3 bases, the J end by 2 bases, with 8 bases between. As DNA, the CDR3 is TGTGCCAGCTCACCGGAGGGGTCCAAAAACATTCAGTACTTC. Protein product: CASSPEGSKNIQYF. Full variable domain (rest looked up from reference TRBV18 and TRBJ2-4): NAGVMQNPRHLVRRRGQEARLRCSPMKGHSHVYWYRQLPEEGLKFMVYLQKENIIDESGMPKERFSAEFPKEGPSILRIQQVVRGDSAAYFCASSPEGSKNIQYFGAGTRLSVL.

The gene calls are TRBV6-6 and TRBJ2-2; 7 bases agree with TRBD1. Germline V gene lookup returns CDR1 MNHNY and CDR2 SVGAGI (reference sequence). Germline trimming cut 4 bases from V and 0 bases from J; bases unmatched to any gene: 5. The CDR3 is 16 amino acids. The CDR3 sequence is CASSSPGTANTGELFF. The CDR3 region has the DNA TGTGCCAGCAGTTCCCCCGGGACAGCGAACACCGGGGAGCTGTTTTTT.

The CDR3 loop is CASSYRPTGDTGELFF. The DNA for the CDR3 is TGTGCCAGCAGCTACCGCCCGACAGGGGACACCGGGGAGCTGTTTTTT. V usage is TRBV7-2 and J usage is TRBJ2-2, with 8 bases identical to TRBD1. The length of the CDR3 is 16 residues. CDR1 SGHTA and CDR2 FQGNSA come from the germline V gene. The ends lost 4 bases at V and 3 bases at J; junction bases unmatched: 7.

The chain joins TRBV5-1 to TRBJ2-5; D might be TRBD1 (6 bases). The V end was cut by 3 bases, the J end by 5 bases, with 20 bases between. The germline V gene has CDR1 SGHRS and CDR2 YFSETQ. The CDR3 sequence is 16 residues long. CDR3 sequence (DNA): TGCGCCAGCAGCTGGTCCGGGACAAATAGGGGCGAGACCCAGTACTTC. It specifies CASSWSGTNRGETQYF.

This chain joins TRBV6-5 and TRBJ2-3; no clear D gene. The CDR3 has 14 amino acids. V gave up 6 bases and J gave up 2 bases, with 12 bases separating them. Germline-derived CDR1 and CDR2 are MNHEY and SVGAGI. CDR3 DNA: TGTGCCAGCAGATTAACGGTGGTCACAGATACGCAGTATTTT. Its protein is CASRLTVVTDTQYF.

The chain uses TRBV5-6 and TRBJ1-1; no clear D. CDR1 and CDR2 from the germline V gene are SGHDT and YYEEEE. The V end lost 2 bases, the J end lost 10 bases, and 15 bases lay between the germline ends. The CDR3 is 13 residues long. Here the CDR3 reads CASSFFGRTGAFF. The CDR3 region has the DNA TGTGCCAGCAGCTTTTTTGGCAGAACGGGAGCTTTCTTT.

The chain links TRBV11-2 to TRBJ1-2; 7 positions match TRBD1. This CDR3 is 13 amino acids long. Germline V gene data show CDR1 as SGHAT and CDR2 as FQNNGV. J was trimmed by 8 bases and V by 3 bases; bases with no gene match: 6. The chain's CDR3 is CASSFQGEEGYTF. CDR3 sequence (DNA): TGTGCCAGCAGCTTCCAGGGGGAAGAAGGCTACACCTTC.

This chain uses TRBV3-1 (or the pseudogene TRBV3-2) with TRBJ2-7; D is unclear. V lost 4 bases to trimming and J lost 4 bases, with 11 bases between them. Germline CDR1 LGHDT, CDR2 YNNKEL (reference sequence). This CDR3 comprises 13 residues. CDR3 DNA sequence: TGTGCCAGCAGCCCGCGACTGACGTACGAGCAGTACTTC. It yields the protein CASSPRLTYEQYF.

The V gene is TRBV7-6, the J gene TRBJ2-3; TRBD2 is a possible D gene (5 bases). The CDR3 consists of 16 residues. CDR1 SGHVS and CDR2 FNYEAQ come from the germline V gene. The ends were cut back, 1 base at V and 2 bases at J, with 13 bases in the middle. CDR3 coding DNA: TGTGCCAGCAGCTTAGACGCGATGAGGGCCACAGATACGCAGTATTTT. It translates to CASSLDAMRATDTQYF.

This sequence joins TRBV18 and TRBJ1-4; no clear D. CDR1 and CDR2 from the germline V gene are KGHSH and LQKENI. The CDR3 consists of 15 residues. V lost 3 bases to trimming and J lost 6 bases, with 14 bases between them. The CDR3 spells CASSPRQSPYEKLFF. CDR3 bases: TGTGCCAGCTCACCTAGACAATCCCCTTATGAAAAACTGTTTTTT.

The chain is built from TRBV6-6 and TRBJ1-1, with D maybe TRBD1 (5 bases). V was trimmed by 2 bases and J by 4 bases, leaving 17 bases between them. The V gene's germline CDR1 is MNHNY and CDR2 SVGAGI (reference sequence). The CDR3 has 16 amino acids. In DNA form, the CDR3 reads TGTGCCAGCAGTTACCCCCAGGCAGGGCAAGGCACTGAAGCTTTCTTT. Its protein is CASSYPQAGQGTEAFF.

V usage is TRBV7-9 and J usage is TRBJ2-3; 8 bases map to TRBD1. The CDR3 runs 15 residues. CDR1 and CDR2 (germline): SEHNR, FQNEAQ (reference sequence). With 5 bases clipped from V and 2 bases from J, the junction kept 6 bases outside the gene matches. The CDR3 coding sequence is TGTGCCAGCAGCCTGGGACAGGCACTCACAGATACGCAGTATTTT. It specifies CASSLGQALTDTQYF.

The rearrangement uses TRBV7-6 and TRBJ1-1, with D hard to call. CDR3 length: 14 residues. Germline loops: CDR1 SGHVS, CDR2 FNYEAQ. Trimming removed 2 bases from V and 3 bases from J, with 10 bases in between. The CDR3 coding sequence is TGTGCCAGCAGCTTATCTGGAGGCCACACTGAAGCTTTCTTT. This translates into CASSLSGGHTEAFF.

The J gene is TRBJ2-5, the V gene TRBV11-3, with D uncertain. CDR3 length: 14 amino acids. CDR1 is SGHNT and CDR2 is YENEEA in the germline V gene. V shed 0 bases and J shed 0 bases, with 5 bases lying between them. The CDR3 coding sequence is TGTGCCAGCAGCTTAGAACATAACCAAGAGACCCAGTACTTC. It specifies CASSLEHNQETQYF.

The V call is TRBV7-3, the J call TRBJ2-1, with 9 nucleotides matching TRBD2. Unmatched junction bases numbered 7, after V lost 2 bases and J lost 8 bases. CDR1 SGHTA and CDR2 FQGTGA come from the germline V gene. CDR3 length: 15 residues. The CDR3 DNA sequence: TGTGCCAGCAGCTTAGAGCGGGGGGATGCATATGAGCAGTTCTTC. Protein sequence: CASSLERGDAYEQFF. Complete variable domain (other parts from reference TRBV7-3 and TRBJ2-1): GAGVSQTPSNKVTEKGKYVELRCDPISGHTALYWYRQSLGQGPEFLIYFQGTGAADDSGLPNDRFFAVRPEGSVSTLKIQRTERGDSAVYLCASSLERGDAYEQFFGPGTRLTVL.

CDR3 region: CAWSVRRVLDEQFF. For the CDR3, the DNA is TGTGCCTGGAGTGTCCGGCGGGTCTTGGATGAGCAGTTCTTC. This chain links TRBV30 with TRBJ2-1; weak D call: TRBD2 (5 bases). Germline V CDR1 and CDR2: GTSNPN, SVGIG (reference sequence). The CDR3 loop spans 14 amino acids. V was trimmed by 0 bases and J by 8 bases, leaving 14 bases between them.

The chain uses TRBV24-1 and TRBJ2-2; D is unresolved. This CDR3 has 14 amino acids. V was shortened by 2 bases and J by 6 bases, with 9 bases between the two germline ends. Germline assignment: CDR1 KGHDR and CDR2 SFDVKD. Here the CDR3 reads CATSDSPGSGELFF. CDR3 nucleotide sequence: TGTGCCACCAGTGATTCTCCGGGTTCCGGGGAGCTGTTTTTT.

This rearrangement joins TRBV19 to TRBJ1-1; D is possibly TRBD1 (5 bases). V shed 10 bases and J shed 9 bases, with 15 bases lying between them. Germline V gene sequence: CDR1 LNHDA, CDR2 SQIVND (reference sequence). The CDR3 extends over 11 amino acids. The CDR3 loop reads CATTSGSKAFF. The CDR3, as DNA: TGTGCCACCACGTCAGGGTCTAAAGCTTTCTTT.

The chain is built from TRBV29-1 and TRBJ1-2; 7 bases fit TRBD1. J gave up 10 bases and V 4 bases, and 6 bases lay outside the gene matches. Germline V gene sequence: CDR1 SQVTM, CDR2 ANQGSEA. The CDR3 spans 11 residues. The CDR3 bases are TGCAGCGTTGGTACAGGGGTGGACTACACCTTC. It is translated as CSVGTGVDYTF.